These T cell receptor beta chains were read from a single sample in a study of cytomegalovirus exposure and HLA in healthy donors. The table came from immunoSEQ multiplex PCR; TCRdb's copy has only in-frame clones and leaves some out. The data hold 180,000 or so clones, with about four fifths observed a single time. Sequenced sample: PBMCs. These receptors were obtained from a young woman in good health and CMV-seronegative. Both conserved end residues are part of each CDR3. The D gene is left open where the match is weak. The listing skips clone size in some rows; elsewhere it reads once, few, many or a size class.

v_gene: TRBV6-6
j_gene: TRBJ1-1
d_gene: .
abundance: .
CDR3aa: CASSYFPGAEAFF

v_gene: TRBV5-1
j_gene: TRBJ2-7
d_gene: TRBD1
abundance: .
CDR3aa: CASSLSQGQGVDEQYF

v_gene: TRBV30
j_gene: TRBJ2-7
d_gene: TRBD1
abundance: few
CDR3aa: CASDQGTGGGEQYF

v_gene: TRBV4-1
j_gene: TRBJ1-2
d_gene: .
abundance: .
CDR3aa: CASSQEQGFYGYTF

v_gene: TRBV7-9
j_gene: TRBJ1-2
d_gene: .
abundance: .
CDR3aa: CASSPRTRAEGLHTF

v_gene: TRBV14
j_gene: TRBJ2-2
d_gene: .
abundance: .
CDR3aa: CASSQDGLFTGELFF

v_gene: TRBV10-3
j_gene: TRBJ2-3
d_gene: .
abundance: few
CDR3aa: CAISDYLDTQYF

v_gene: TRBV25-1
j_gene: TRBJ2-7
d_gene: TRBD2
abundance: .
CDR3aa: CASSEAGGDPYEQYF

v_gene: TRBV6-5
j_gene: TRBJ1-2
d_gene: .
abundance: few
CDR3aa: CASSPGTSLGGYTF

v_gene: TRBV6-4
j_gene: TRBJ1-5
d_gene: .
abundance: .
CDR3aa: CASSDSAGLNQPQHF

v_gene: TRBV6-1
j_gene: TRBJ1-2
d_gene: .
abundance: few
CDR3aa: CASTSGSSGGYGYTF

v_gene: TRBV6-6
j_gene: TRBJ1-4
d_gene: .
abundance: .
CDR3aa: CASSYLSREKLFF

v_gene: TRBV19
j_gene: TRBJ1-4
d_gene: .
abundance: .
CDR3aa: CASSPPGNEKLFF

v_gene: TRBV7-6
j_gene: TRBJ1-2
d_gene: .
abundance: once
CDR3aa: CASSSRTGYYGYTF

v_gene: TRBV14
j_gene: TRBJ1-6
d_gene: .
abundance: .
CDR3aa: CASSHRGTRNSPLHF

v_gene: TRBV10-2
j_gene: .
d_gene: TRBD2
abundance: few
CDR3aa: CASSDPGSGGASEQYF

v_gene: TRBV18
j_gene: TRBJ1-5
d_gene: .
abundance: .
CDR3aa: CASQLAGAHNQPQHF

v_gene: TRBV6-1
j_gene: TRBJ1-1
d_gene: .
abundance: .
CDR3aa: CASSEAKGVGAFF

v_gene: TRBV10-2
j_gene: TRBJ2-2
d_gene: TRBD1
abundance: .
CDR3aa: CASRAQTGVAGELFF

v_gene: TRBV5-1
j_gene: TRBJ2-5
d_gene: .
abundance: .
CDR3aa: CASSLAGGGAGETQYF

v_gene: TRBV2
j_gene: TRBJ2-7
d_gene: .
abundance: .
CDR3aa: CASSDRANEQYF

v_gene: TRBV11-1
j_gene: TRBJ2-5
d_gene: TRBD2
abundance: .
CDR3aa: CASSLGREATQYF

v_gene: TRBV4-3
j_gene: TRBJ1-2
d_gene: .
abundance: once
CDR3aa: CASSQDWVGGDGYTF

v_gene: TRBV28
j_gene: TRBJ1-5
d_gene: .
abundance: .
CDR3aa: CASSFPSGPQPQHF

v_gene: TRBV25-1
j_gene: TRBJ2-5
d_gene: TRBD2
abundance: .
CDR3aa: CACRRGGQETQYF

v_gene: TRBV6-1
j_gene: TRBJ1-2
d_gene: .
abundance: .
CDR3aa: CASSEAVGRLGYTF

v_gene: TRBV28
j_gene: TRBJ2-1
d_gene: TRBD2
abundance: .
CDR3aa: CASSSTRTSGGPSSYNEQFF

v_gene: TRBV9
j_gene: TRBJ2-2
d_gene: TRBD2
abundance: .
CDR3aa: CASSPSGGGYTGELFF

v_gene: TRBV13
j_gene: TRBJ2-3
d_gene: TRBD2
abundance: .
CDR3aa: CASRQRGGVLKDTQYF

v_gene: TRBV6-1
j_gene: TRBJ2-2
d_gene: .
abundance: .
CDR3aa: CASSELAGQNTGELFF

v_gene: TRBV9
j_gene: TRBJ2-1
d_gene: .
abundance: .
CDR3aa: CASSVVGGSGLNEQFF

v_gene: TRBV5-8
j_gene: TRBJ1-6
d_gene: .
abundance: once
CDR3aa: CASPPSSEVNSPLHF

v_gene: TRBV6-1
j_gene: TRBJ1-5
d_gene: .
abundance: .
CDR3aa: CASSEAGATLISNQPQHF

v_gene: TRBV18
j_gene: TRBJ1-3
d_gene: TRBD1
abundance: .
CDR3aa: CASSRSQGASGNTIYF

v_gene: TRBV6-1
j_gene: TRBJ1-1
d_gene: .
abundance: once
CDR3aa: CASTQTGLNTEAFF

v_gene: TRBV15
j_gene: TRBJ1-1
d_gene: .
abundance: few
CDR3aa: CATGRTGGGGTEAFF

v_gene: TRBV5-6
j_gene: TRBJ1-2
d_gene: TRBD1
abundance: .
CDR3aa: CASSPTGGDYGYTF

v_gene: TRBV2
j_gene: TRBJ1-1
d_gene: .
abundance: .
CDR3aa: CASSDRAEDQAFF